This T cell receptor beta chain was identified in a study of PD-L1 blockade in urothelial cancer. Study-wide background: Blood was subjected to analysis at 3 weeks (second dose) and 6 weeks following treatment start.

Assay: immunoSEQ multiplex PCR; the TCRdb copy retains only in-frame clones and omits some. The sample records tens of thousands of clones, around 86% being singletons. This clone was seen a handful of times. The sequenced sample was PBMCs, obtained around atezolizumab (anti-PD-L1) treatment. The sequence came from a man in his 60s with urothelial cancer.

CDR3: CAWSVASEAFF. In DNA, the CDR3 is TGTGCCTGGAGTGTGGCTTCTGAAGCTTTCTTT. This rearrangement joins TRBV30 to TRBJ1-1; D remains ambiguous. Trimming cost V 0 bases and J 6 bases, with 5 bases left between them. The germline CDR1 and CDR2 sequences are GTSNPN and SVGIG (reference sequence). The length of the CDR3 is 11 residues.